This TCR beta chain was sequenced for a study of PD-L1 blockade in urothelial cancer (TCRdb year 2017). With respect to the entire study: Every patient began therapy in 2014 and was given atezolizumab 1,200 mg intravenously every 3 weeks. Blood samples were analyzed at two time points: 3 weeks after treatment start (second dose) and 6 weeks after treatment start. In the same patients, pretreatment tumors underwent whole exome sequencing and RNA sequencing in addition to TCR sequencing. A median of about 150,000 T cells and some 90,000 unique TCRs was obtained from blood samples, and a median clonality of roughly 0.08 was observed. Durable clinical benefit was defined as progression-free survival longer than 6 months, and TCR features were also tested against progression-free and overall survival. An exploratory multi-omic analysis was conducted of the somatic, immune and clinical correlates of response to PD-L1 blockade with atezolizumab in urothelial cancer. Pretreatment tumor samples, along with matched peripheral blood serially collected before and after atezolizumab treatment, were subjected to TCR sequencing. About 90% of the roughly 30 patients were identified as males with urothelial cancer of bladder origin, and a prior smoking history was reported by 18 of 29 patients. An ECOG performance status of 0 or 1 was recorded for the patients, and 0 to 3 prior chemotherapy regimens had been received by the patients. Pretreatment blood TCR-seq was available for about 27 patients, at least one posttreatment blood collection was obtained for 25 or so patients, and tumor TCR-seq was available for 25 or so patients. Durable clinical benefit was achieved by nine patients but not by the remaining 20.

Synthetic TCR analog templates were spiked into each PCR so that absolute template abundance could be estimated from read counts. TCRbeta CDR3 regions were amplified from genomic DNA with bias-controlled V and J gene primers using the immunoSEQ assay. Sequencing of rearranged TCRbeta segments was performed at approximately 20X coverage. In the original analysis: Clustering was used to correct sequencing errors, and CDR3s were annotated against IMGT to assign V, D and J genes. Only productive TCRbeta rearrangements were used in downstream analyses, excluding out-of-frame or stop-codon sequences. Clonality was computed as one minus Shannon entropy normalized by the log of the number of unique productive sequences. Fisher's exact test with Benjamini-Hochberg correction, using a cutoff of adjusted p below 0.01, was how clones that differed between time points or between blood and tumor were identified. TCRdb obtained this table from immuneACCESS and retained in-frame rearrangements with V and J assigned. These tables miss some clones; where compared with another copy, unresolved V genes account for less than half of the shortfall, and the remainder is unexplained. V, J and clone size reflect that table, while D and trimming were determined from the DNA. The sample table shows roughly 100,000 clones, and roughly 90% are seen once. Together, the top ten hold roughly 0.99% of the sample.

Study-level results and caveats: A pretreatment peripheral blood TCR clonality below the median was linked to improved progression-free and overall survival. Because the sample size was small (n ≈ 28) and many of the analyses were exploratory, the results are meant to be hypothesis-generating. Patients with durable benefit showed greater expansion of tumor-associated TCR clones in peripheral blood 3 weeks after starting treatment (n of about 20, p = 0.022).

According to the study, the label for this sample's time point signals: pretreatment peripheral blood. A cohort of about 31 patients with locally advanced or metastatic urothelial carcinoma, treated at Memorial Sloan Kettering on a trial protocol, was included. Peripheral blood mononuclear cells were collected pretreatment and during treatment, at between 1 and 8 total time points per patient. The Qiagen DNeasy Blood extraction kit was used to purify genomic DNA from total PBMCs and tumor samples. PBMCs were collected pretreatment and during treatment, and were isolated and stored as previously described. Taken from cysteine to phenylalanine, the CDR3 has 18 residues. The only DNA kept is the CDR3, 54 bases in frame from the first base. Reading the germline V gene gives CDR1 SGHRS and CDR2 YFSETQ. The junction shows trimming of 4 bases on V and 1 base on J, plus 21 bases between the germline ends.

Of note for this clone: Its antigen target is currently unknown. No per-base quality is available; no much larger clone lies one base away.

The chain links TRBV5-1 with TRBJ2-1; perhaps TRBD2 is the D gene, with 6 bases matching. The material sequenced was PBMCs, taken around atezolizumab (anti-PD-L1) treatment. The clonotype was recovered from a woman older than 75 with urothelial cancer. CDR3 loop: CASSPRPGEIRSYNEQFF. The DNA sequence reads TGCGCCAGCAGCCCCCGCCCGGGGGAAATTAGGTCCTACAATGAGCAGTTCTTC. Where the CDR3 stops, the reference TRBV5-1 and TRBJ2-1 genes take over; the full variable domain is KAGVTQTPRYLIKTRGQQVTLSCSPISGHRSVSWYQQTPGQGLQFLFEYFSETQRNKGNFPGRFSGRQFSNSRSEMNVSTLELGDSALYLCASSPRPGEIRSYNEQFFGPGTRLTVL.